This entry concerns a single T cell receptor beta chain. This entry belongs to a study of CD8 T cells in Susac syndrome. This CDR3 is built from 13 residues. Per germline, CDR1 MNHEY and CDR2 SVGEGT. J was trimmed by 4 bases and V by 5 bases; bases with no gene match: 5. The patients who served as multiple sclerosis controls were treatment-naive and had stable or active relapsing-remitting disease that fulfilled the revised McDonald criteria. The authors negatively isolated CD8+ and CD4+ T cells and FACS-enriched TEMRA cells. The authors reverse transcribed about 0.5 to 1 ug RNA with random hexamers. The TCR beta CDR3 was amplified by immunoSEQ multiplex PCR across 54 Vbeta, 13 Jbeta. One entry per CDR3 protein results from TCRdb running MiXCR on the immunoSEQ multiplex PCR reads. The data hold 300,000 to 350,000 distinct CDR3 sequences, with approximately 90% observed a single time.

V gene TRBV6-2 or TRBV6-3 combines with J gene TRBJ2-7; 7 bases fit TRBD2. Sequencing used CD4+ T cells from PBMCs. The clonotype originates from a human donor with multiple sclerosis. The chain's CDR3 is CASSDGGSYEQYF. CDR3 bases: TGTGCCAGCAGTGACGGGGGGAGTTACGAGCAGTACTTC.